This T cell receptor (beta chain) originates from a study of cytomegalovirus exposure and HLA in healthy donors. Profiling relied on immunoSEQ multiplex PCR, and the TCRdb table lists in-frame clones only, not all of them. The table lists roughly 300,000 clones, 85% to 90% of them singletons. V shed 5 bases and J 8 bases; nucleotides not matched to a gene: 8. Germline loops: CDR1 SGHNT, CDR2 YYREEE (reference sequence). The CDR3 has 14 residues. Specimen: PBMCs. This sequence was found in a woman aged 18-30 years in good health and CMV-seronegative. V gene TRBV5-4 combines with J gene TRBJ1-2; 11 bases line up with TRBD1. The CDR3 DNA is TGTGCCAGCAGGGAGACCGGGACAGGGGGAGGCTACACCTTC. The encoded protein is CASRETGTGGGYTF. Together with reference TRBV5-4 and TRBJ1-2, the CDR3 gives the full variable domain: ETGVTQSPTHLIKTRGQQVTLRCSSQSGHNTVSWYQQALGQGPQFIFQYYREEENGRGNFPPRFSGLQFPNYSSELNVNALELDDSALYLCASRETGTGGGYTFGSGTRLTVV.